The sequence of this T cell receptor beta chain was determined in a study of cytotoxic CD8 clonotypes in ibrutinib-treated CLL. On the study more broadly: Enrolment comprised around twelve relapsed/refractory and roughly 15 treatment-naive patients; around 18 were IGHV unmutated. The study recorded mean values of about 260,000 productive templates and approximately 90,000 productive rearrangements per sample.

On this clone: The antigen is undetermined.

The sequencing depth, 1 in 200,000 to 1 in 1 million T cells, was the target. Method: immunoSEQ multiplex PCR; TCRdb's copy keeps in-frame clones and lacks some. Among about 140,000 clones, 80% were seen once, and the ten largest hold less than 9%. Germline CDR1 is SGHNT and CDR2 is YENEEA. The CDR3 is made up of 14 amino acids. V was pared by 5 bases and J by 5 bases, with 9 bases of the junction left unmatched. Overall study findings and caveats: Sustained-remission and progressing patients had unequal sampling times.

This material consisted of PBMCs, taken after 36 months of ibrutinib treatment. The chain couples TRBV11-3 to TRBJ2-7; 7 bases agree with TRBD2. This clonotype originated in a human donor with chronic lymphocytic leukemia. As DNA, the CDR3 is TGTGCCAGCAGCCGGAGCGGGATTTCCCACGAGCAGTACTTC. Translating gives CASSRSGISHEQYF.